The next 30 T cell receptor beta chains were all read from a single sample in a study of cytomegalovirus exposure and HLA in healthy donors. Primers included in the PCR were 60 Vbeta and 13 Jbeta primers. The protocol was immunoSEQ multiplex PCR, while the TCRdb copy is restricted to in-frame clones and leaves out a portion. This sample carries 200,000 or so clones, approximately 87% of them seen once, and the ten largest clones take 1.3%. The specimen sequenced was PBMCs. All receptors come from a human donor in good health.

The genes are TRBV9 and TRBJ2-1; the D gene is possibly TRBD2 (5 bases). Looked up from germline, CDR1 is SGDLS and CDR2 is YYNGEE. Trimming removed 0 bases from V and 8 bases from J, with 15 bases in between. The CDR3 sequence is 15 residues long. CDR3 protein: CASSVEAASRYEQFF. The CDR3 bases are TGTGCCAGCAGCGTAGAAGCGGCCTCGAGGTATGAGCAGTTCTTC.

The CDR3 coding sequence is TGTGCCAGCCGCTATAGCGGGCAAGAGACCCAGTACTTC. This codes for CASRYSGQETQYF. This chain joins TRBV7-9 and TRBJ2-5; 7 bases line up with TRBD2. Germline V CDR1 and CDR2: SEHNR, FQNEAQ (reference sequence). Trimming took 8 bases from V and 2 from J; bases not matched to a gene: 5. The CDR3 extends over 13 amino acids.

The table lists this clone with a count of one. The chain uses TRBV19 and TRBJ2-5; 9 bases agree with TRBD2. This CDR3 contains 16 residues. With V trimmed by 2 bases and J by 1 base, 5 bases remained unmatched. Germline V gene sequence: CDR1 LNHDA, CDR2 SQIVND (reference sequence). The DNA for the CDR3 is TGTGCCAGTAGTATATGGGCGGGAGGGGGCCAAGAGACCCAGTACTTC. Protein sequence: CASSIWAGGGQETQYF.

This clone appeared a single time. This chain uses TRBV7-3 with TRBJ2-7; 10 nucleotides line up with TRBD1. The trim removed 5 bases at V and 3 bases at J, leaving 10 bases unmatched. Germline CDR1 is SGHTA and CDR2 is FQGTGA. CDR3 size: 16 residues. The CDR3 DNA sequence: TGTGCCAGCAGCCGAGACGCCGGGACAGGGGACTACGAGCAGTACTTC. This sequence encodes CASSRDAGTGDYEQYF.

The V gene is TRBV5-6, the J gene TRBJ1-2; D gene unclear. CDR1 and CDR2 from the germline V gene are SGHDT and YYEEEE. Between the trimmed V and J ends, which lost 2 bases and 0 bases, there was a span of 5 bases. The CDR3 covers 13 residues. CDR3 residues: CASSFNSNYGYTF. CDR3 nucleotide sequence: TGTGCCAGCAGCTTCAACTCTAACTATGGCTACACCTTC. Using reference TRBV5-6 and TRBJ1-2 for the parts outside the CDR3, the full variable domain is DAGVTQSPTHLIKTRGQQVTLRCSPKSGHDTVSWYQQALGQGPQFIFQYYEEEERQRGNFPDRFSGHQFPNYSSELNVNALLLGDSALYLCASSFNSNYGYTFGSGTRLTVV.

This clone was seen a few times. V gene TRBV6-1 combines with J gene TRBJ1-1; D might be TRBD1 (6 bases). This CDR3 is 12 amino acids long. The germline V and J ends were trimmed by 10 bases and 1 base, with 10 bases remaining between them. Germline lookup yields CDR1 MNHNS and CDR2 SASEGT. CDR3 residues: CATKTGNTEAFF. CDR3 coding DNA: TGTGCCACCAAGACAGGGAACACTGAAGCTTTCTTT.

This clone was detected a few times. This rearrangement joins TRBV29-1 to TRBJ1-4; 8 nucleotides line up with TRBD1. V shed 3 bases and J 15 bases; nucleotides not matched to a gene: 12. Looked up from germline, CDR1 is SQVTM and CDR2 is ANQGSEA. This CDR3 contains 13 residues. The CDR3 spells CSVEINRGGDLFF. CDR3 nucleotide sequence: TGCAGCGTTGAGATCAACAGGGGGGGCGACTTGTTTTTT.

This chain links TRBV7-2 with TRBJ2-2, with D possibly being TRBD2 (5 bases). Deletions cut 0 bases from V and 6 bases from J, with 11 bases between. The CDR3 has 15 amino acids. Germline V gene data show CDR1 as SGHTA and CDR2 as FQGNSA. As DNA, the CDR3 is TGTGCCAGCAGCTTAGCGGGAGTTTTCCCCGGGGAGCTGTTTTTT. Residues: CASSLAGVFPGELFF.

The chain is built from TRBV7-8 and TRBJ2-5, with 7 bases fitting TRBD2. Germline CDR1 is SGHVS and CDR2 is FQNEAQ. Losses at the gene ends were 5 bases for V and 7 bases for J; bases not matched to a gene: 16. There are 16 residues in the CDR3. For the CDR3, the DNA is TGTGCCAGCAGCCACCCAAGACTAGCCGCCCCGGGGACCCAGTACTTC. Translating gives CASSHPRLAAPGTQYF.

Points on this clone: Other nucleotide sequences from this sample produce the same CDR3. The chain is built from TRBV5-4 and TRBJ2-5; D is possibly TRBD2 (6 bases). This CDR3 has 14 residues. V shed 0 bases and J shed 1 base, with 7 bases lying between them. CDR1 is SGHNT and CDR2 is YYREEE in the germline V gene (reference sequence). The DNA of the CDR3 is TGTGCCAGCAGCTTGGTGGAGGGCCAAGAGACCCAGTACTTC. It specifies CASSLVEGQETQYF.

The rearrangement joins TRBV7-3 to TRBJ2-5; TRBD2 matches 11 bases. Germline CDR1 reads SGHTA; CDR2 reads FQGTGA. V trimming: 5 bases; J trimming: 5 bases; junction bases outside the gene matches: 10. The CDR3 length is 16 residues. The CDR3 DNA reads as TGTGCCAGCAGCCTGGGGCTAGCGGGAGGATACGAGACCCAGTACTTC. Translated, it gives CASSLGLAGGYETQYF. The whole variable domain, remainder taken from reference TRBV7-3 and TRBJ2-5, is GAGVSQTPSNKVTEKGKYVELRCDPISGHTALYWYRQSLGQGPEFLIYFQGTGAADDSGLPNDRFFAVRPEGSVSTLKIQRTERGDSAVYLCASSLGLAGGYETQYFGPGTRLLVL.

The genes are TRBV14 and TRBJ2-7, with 11 nucleotides matching TRBD2. CDR1 is SGHDN and CDR2 is FVKESK in the germline V gene. The CDR3 extends over 17 amino acids. After removal of 3 bases from V and 2 bases from J, the junction contained 9 bases not matched to a gene. CDR3 in amino acids: CASSQFKPGLAAYEQYF. The CDR3 DNA follows: TGTGCCAGCAGCCAGTTTAAGCCGGGACTAGCGGCCTACGAGCAGTACTTC.

The chain is built from TRBV15 and TRBJ1-1, with D possibly being TRBD1 (6 bases). The length of the CDR3 is 15 residues. V was pared by 0 bases and J by 2 bases, with 10 bases between. Germline V lookup: CDR1 LNHNV, CDR2 YYDKDF (reference sequence). The DNA for the CDR3 is TGTGCCACCAGCAGAGATGCAGGGGCAAACACTGAAGCTTTCTTT. Translated: CATSRDAGANTEAFF.

The V and J genes are TRBV19 and TRBJ2-7; 7 bases fit TRBD1. Trimming took 5 bases from V and 2 from J; bases not matched to a gene: 9. CDR1 and CDR2 (germline): LNHDA, SQIVND (reference sequence). The CDR3 has 15 residues. The CDR3: CASSPKTGTAYEQYF. In DNA form, the CDR3 reads TGTGCCAGTAGTCCCAAGACAGGGACGGCCTACGAGCAGTACTTC.

The V gene is TRBV10-3, the J gene TRBJ2-4, with D possibly TRBD2 on 5 matching bases. Germline CDR1 and CDR2: ENHRY and SYGVKD. V lost 6 bases and J lost 0, with 9 bases in between. This CDR3 has 14 residues. The DNA of the CDR3 is TGTGCCATCAGCCCGGCGGGAGCCAAAAACATTCAGTACTTC. This codes for CAISPAGAKNIQYF.

This clone was detected once. The chain has TRBV2 and TRBJ2-1; D may be TRBD1 (6 bases). The germline gives CDR1 SNHLY, CDR2 FYNNEI. The germline V and J ends were trimmed by 4 bases and 0 bases, with 13 bases remaining between them. This CDR3 has 16 residues. The DNA of the CDR3 is TGTGCCAGCAGTGCGGGTGGACAGCTCTCCTACAATGAGCAGTTCTTC. This encodes CASSAGGQLSYNEQFF.

This clone was observed a single time. This could be a read error, since a much larger clone is one nucleotide away. This sequence joins TRBV5-1 and TRBJ2-7, with D hard to call. CDR1 and CDR2 (germline): SGHRS, YFSETQ. Trimming took 4 bases from V and 3 from J, leaving 5 bases between them. The CDR3 has 11 amino acids. CDR3 sequence: CASSPGYEQYF. As DNA, the CDR3 is TGCGCCAGCAGCCCCGGCTACGAGCAGTACTTC.

This chain links TRBV9 with TRBJ1-4; D not resolved. This CDR3 is 15 amino acids long. The germline V gene has CDR1 SGDLS and CDR2 YYNGEE. V was trimmed by 0 bases and J by 4 bases, leaving 10 bases between them. Here the CDR3 reads CASSVGVGSNEKLFF. CDR3 nucleotide sequence: TGTGCCAGCAGCGTAGGGGTTGGGAGTAATGAAAAACTGTTTTTT.

The table lists this clone with a count of one. V gene TRBV5-1 combines with J gene TRBJ2-5; the match to TRBD2 covers 8 bases. V shed 3 bases, J shed 4 bases, and the junction held 8 bases outside the gene matches. This CDR3 is 15 amino acids long. Per the germline V gene, CDR1 is SGHRS and CDR2 is YFSETQ. The CDR3 loop reads CASSSGTRTPETQYF. The CDR3 nucleotides are TGCGCCAGCAGCTCCGGGACTAGAACCCCAGAGACCCAGTACTTC.

The chain carries TRBV7-2 and TRBJ2-6; 8 bases are shared with TRBD1. Germline CDR1 reads SGHTA; CDR2 reads FQGNSA. V shed 5 bases, J shed 2 bases, and the junction held 8 bases outside the gene matches. This CDR3 is 17 amino acids long. CDR3 in amino acids: CASSLNRGLAGANVLTF. The CDR3 nucleotides are TGTGCCAGCAGCCTAAACAGGGGGTTGGCTGGGGCCAACGTCCTGACTTTC.

This clone was detected many times. This chain joins TRBV5-8 and TRBJ2-1; 9 nucleotides match TRBD2. The trim removed 0 bases at V and 9 bases at J, leaving 4 bases unmatched. The germline V gene has CDR1 SGHTS and CDR2 YDEGEE. The CDR3 extends over 14 amino acids. The CDR3 nucleotides read TGTGCCAGCAGCTTGGAGGGGACTAGCCGTGAGCAGTTCTTC. Amino acids: CASSLEGTSREQFF.

The chain employs TRBV5-4 and TRBJ1-2, with 7 bases fitting TRBD1. This CDR3 region has 15 residues. V lost 6 bases and J lost 7; bases outside the gene matches: 15. Germline CDR1 is SGHNT and CDR2 is YYREEE (reference sequence). The CDR3 coding sequence is TGTGCCAGCACCCCCGGGGGGGGCAGGGGGTTTGGCTACACCTTC. Protein product: CASTPGGGRGFGYTF.

V and J are TRBV25-1 and TRBJ2-6, with a possible D match to TRBD2 (5 bases). CDR1 and CDR2 (germline): MGHDK, SYGVNS. The CDR3 is 14 residues long. V lost 9 bases, J lost 0 bases, and 9 bases lay in between. The CDR3 is CASIGDSGANVLTF. The CDR3 DNA is TGTGCCAGTATCGGGGACTCTGGGGCCAACGTCCTGACTTTC.

The chain has TRBV5-1 and TRBJ2-5, with D possibly TRBD1 on 6 matching bases. The germline V gene has CDR1 SGHRS and CDR2 YFSETQ. This CDR3 region has 14 residues. V shed 4 bases and J shed 1 base, with 11 bases lying between them. The CDR3 nucleotides read TGCGCCAGCAGCCCCGGACAGATCCAAGAGACCCAGTACTTC. Translating gives CASSPGQIQETQYF.

The chain carries TRBV18 and TRBJ1-2, with TRBD1 matching over 8 bases. Trimming at V came to 3 bases and at J to 8 bases, leaving 2 bases not matched to a gene. The CDR3 loop spans 12 amino acids. Germline CDR1 and CDR2: KGHSH and LQKENI. This chain's CDR3 is CASSPRTGGYTF. The CDR3 nucleotides read TGTGCCAGCTCACCGCGGACAGGGGGCTACACCTTC.

This clone was detected a few times. This chain joins TRBV5-1 and TRBJ2-7; D not certain. Germline CDR1 and CDR2: SGHRS and YFSETQ. The V end was cut by 3 bases, the J end by 0 bases, with 7 bases between. The CDR3 is made up of 13 amino acids. The CDR3 here is CASSSASSYEQYF. For the CDR3, the DNA is TGCGCCAGCAGCTCCGCGAGCTCCTACGAGCAGTACTTC.

The V and J genes are TRBV12-5 and TRBJ1-1; tentative D call: TRBD1 (5 bases). V lost 1 base and J lost 4, with 13 bases in between. Germline values: CDR1 LGHNT, CDR2 FRNRAP. The CDR3 length is 15 residues. The CDR3 nucleotides read TGTGCTAGTGGTTTGGCCGAAGGGGTTGGCACTGAAGCTTTCTTT. Translation: CASGLAEGVGTEAFF.

J is TRBJ2-5 and V is TRBV6-5; 7 nucleotides align to TRBD2. The tail of the sequence fits TRBJ2-7 better, so the J call may be wrong. Germline-derived CDR1 and CDR2 are MNHEY and SVGAGI. This CDR3 region has 16 residues. The CDR3 bases are TGTGCCAGCAGTTACTCGATGGGGGGGGTTGGCTACGAGCAGTACTTC. This encodes CASSYSMGGVGYEQYF.

The chain employs TRBV28 and TRBJ2-2; D gene ambiguous. V gave up 1 base and J gave up 9 bases, with 12 bases separating them. This CDR3 region has 14 residues. The germline CDR1 and CDR2 sequences are MDHEN and SYDVKM. CDR3: CASSLSELRWELFF. The CDR3 DNA is TGTGCCAGCAGTTTATCGGAGCTTAGATGGGAGCTGTTTTTT.

The gene calls are TRBV5-5 and TRBJ2-5; D perhaps matches TRBD2 (7 bases). In germline, CDR1 is SGHKS, CDR2 YYEKEE (reference sequence). The CDR3 runs to 16 residues. The V end lost 1 base, the J end lost 1 base, and 14 bases lay between the germline ends. The DNA for the CDR3 is TGTGCCAGCAGCTTGTTGAGGGGAGGGGGCCAAGAGACCCAGTACTTC. It is translated as CASSLLRGGGQETQYF.